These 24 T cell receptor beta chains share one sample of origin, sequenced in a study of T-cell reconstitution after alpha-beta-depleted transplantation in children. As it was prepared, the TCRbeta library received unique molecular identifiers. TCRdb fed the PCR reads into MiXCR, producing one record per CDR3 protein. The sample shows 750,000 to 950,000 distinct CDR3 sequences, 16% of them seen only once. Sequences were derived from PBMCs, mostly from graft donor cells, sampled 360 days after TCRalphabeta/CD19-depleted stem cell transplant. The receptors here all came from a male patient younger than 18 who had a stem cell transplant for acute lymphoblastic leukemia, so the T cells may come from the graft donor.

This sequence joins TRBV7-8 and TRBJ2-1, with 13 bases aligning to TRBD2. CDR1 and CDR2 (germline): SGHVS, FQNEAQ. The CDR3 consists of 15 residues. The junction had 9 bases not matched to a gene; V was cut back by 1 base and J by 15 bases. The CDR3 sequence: CASSLGATSGRFLFF. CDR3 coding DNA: TGTGCCAGCAGCTTAGGGGCGACTAGCGGGAGGTTTTTGTTCTTC.

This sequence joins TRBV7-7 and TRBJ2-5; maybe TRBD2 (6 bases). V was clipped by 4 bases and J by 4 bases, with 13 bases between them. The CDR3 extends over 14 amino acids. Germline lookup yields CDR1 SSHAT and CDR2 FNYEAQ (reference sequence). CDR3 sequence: CASSYTGSGETQYF. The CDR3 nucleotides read TGTGCCAGCAGCTACACAGGTAGCGGAGAGACCCAGTACTTC.

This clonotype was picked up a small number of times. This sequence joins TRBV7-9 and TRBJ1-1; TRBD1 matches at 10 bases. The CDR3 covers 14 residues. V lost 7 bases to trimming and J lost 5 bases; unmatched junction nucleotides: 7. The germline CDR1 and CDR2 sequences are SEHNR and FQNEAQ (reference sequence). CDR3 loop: CASTKGQGGTEAFF. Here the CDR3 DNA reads TGTGCCAGCACCAAAGGACAGGGGGGAACTGAAGCTTTCTTT.

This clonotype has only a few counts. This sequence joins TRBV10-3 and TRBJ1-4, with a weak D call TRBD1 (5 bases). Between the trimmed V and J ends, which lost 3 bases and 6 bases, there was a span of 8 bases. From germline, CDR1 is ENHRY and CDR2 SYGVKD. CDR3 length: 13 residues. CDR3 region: CAISDLGDEKLFF. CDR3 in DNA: TGTGCCATCAGTGATCTGGGGGATGAAAAACTGTTTTTT.

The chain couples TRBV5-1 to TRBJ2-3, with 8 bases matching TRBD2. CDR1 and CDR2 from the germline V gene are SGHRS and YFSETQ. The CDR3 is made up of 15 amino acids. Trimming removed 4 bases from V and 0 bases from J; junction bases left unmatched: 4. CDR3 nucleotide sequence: TGCGCCAGCAGCAGTAGCGGGGCTAGCACAGATACGCAGTATTTT. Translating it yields CASSSSGASTDTQYF.

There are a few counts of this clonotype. The chain's CDR3 is CATSDLGDRAPSTDTQYF. CDR3 in DNA: TGTGCCACCAGTGATTTGGGGGACCGGGCCCCGAGCACAGATACGCAGTATTTT. This chain connects TRBV24-1 to TRBJ2-3; D tentatively fits TRBD1 or TRBD2 (5 bases each). Germline V lookup: CDR1 KGHDR, CDR2 SFDVKD. CDR3 length: 18 amino acids. V dropped 0 bases and J dropped 0 bases, with 15 bases sitting between them.

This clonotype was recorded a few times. For the CDR3, the DNA is TGTGCCAGCAGTTTAGAATCCCGGGGGGGACTAGCGGCTTACGAGCAGTACTTC. Protein sequence: CASSLESRGGLAAYEQYF. The V call is TRBV12-3 or TRBV12-4, the J call TRBJ2-7, with TRBD2 identical over 11 bases. The CDR3 contains 18 residues. Unmatched junction bases numbered 12, after V lost 1 base and J lost 4 bases.

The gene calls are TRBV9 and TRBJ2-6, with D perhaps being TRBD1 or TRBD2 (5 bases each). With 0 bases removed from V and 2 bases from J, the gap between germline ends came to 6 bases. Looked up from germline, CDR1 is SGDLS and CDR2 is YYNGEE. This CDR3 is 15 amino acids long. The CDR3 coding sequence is TGTGCCAGCAGCGTAGTGGGGGCTGGGGCCAACGTCCTGACTTTC. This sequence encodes CASSVVGAGANVLTF.

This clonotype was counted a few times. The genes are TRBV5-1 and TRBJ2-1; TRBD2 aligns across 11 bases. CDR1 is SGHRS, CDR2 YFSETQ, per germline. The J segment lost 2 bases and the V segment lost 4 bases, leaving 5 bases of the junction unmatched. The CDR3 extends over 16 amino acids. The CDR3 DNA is TGCGCCAGCAGCGGAACTAGCGGGAGACCCTACAATGAGCAGTTCTTC. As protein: CASSGTSGRPYNEQFF.

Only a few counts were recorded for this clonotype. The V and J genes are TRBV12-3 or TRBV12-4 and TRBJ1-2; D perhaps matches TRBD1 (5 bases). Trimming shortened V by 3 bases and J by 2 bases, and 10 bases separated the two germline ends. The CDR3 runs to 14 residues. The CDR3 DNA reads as TGTGCCAGCAGTTTGGGACTGCCGAACTATGGCTACACCTTC. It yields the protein CASSLGLPNYGYTF.

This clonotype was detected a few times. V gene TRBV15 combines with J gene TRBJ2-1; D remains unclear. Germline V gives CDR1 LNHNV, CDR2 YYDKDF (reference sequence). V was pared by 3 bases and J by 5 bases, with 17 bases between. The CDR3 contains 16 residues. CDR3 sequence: CATSSGGIRINNEQFF. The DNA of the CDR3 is TGTGCCACCAGCAGCGGTGGGATCCGCATCAACAATGAGCAGTTCTTC.

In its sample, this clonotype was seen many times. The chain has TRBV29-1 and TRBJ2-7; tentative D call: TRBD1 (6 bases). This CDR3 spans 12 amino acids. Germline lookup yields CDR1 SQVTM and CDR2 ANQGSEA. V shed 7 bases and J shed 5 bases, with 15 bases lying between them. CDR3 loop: CSAVQGWNEQYF. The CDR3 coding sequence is TGCAGCGCCGTACAGGGTTGGAACGAGCAGTACTTC.

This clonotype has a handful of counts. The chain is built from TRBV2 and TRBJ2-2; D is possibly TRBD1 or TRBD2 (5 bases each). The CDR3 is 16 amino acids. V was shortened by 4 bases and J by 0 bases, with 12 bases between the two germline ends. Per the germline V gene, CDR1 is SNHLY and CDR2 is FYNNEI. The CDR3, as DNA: TGTGCCAGCAGTGTGGGACGGTATTCGAACACCGGGGAGCTGTTTTTT. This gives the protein CASSVGRYSNTGELFF.

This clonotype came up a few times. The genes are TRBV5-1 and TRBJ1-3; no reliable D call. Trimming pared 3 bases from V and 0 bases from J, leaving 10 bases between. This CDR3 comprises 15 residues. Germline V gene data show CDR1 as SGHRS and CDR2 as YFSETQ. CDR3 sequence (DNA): TGCGCCAGCAGCTCTTCCGCACTCTCTGGAAACACCATATATTTT. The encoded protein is CASSSSALSGNTIYF.

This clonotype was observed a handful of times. CDR3 coding DNA: TGCAGCGTTGTGACGCTTGAGCAGTTCTTC. This codes for CSVVTLEQFF. The chain employs TRBV29-1 and TRBJ2-1; no reliable D call. The CDR3 consists of 10 residues. The germline V gene has CDR1 SQVTM and CDR2 ANQGSEA. V was clipped by 4 bases and J by 9 bases, with 7 bases between them.

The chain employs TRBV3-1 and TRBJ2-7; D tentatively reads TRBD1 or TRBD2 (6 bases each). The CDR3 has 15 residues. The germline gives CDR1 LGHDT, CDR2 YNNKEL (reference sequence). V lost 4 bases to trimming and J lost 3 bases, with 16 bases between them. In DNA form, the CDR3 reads TGTGCCAGCAGCCCGTCGAGGGGGGACTTCTACGAGCAGTACTTC. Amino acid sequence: CASSPSRGDFYEQYF.

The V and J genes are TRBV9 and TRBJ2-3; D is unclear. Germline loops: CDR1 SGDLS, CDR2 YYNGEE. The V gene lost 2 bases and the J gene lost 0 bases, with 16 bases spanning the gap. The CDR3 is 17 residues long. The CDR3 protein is CASSVPTRKTSTDTQYF. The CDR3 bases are TGTGCCAGCAGCGTCCCCACGAGGAAGACTAGCACAGATACGCAGTATTTT.

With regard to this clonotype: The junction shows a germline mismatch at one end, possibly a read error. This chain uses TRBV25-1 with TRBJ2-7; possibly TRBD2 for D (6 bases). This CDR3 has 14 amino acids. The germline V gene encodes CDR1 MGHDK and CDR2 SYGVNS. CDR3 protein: CASSDNSGSHEQYF. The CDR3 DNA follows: TGTGCCAGCAGTGATAATAGCGGCTCCCACGAGCAGTACTTC.

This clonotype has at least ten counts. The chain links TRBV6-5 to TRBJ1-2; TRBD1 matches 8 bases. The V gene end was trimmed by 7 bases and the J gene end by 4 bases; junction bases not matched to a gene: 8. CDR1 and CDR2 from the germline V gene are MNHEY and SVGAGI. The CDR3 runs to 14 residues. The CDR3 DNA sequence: TGTGCCAGCACCAGGACAGGGTCTACCTATGGCTACACCTTC. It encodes CASTRTGSTYGYTF.

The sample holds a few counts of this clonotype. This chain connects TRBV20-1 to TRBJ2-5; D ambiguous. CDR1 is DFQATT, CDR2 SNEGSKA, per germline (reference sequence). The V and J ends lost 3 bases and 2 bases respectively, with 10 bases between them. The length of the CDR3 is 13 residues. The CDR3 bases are TGCAGTGCTAGTCGTGGGGATCAAGAGACCCAGTACTTC. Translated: CSASRGDQETQYF.

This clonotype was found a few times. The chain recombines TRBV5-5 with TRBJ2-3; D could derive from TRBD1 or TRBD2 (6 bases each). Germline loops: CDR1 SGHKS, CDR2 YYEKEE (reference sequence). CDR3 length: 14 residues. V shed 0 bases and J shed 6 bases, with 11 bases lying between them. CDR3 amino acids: CASSLVPGADTQYF. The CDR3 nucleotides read TGTGCCAGCAGCTTGGTACCGGGGGCGGATACGCAGTATTTT.

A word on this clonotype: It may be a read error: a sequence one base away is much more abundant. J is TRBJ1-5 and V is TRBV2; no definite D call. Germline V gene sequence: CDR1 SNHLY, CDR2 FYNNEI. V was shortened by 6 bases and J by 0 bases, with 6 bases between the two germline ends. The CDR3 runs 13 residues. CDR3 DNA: TGTGCCAGCAGGGGGTATAGCAATCAGCCCCAGCATTTT. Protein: CASRGYSNQPQHF.

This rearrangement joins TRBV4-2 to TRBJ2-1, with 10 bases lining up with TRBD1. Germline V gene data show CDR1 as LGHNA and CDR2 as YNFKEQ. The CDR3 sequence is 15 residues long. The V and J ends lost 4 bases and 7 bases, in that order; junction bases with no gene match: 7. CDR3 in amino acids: CASSLRDRGLNEQFF. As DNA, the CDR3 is TGTGCCAGCAGCCTCCGGGACAGGGGACTAAATGAGCAGTTCTTC.

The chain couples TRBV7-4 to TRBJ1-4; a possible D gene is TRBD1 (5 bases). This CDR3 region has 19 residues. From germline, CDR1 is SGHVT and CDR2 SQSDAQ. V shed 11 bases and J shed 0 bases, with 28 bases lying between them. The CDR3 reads CAFSLGTDGRQPTNEKLFF. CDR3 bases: TGTGCCTTCAGCTTAGGGACGGACGGTCGTCAACCAACTAATGAAAAACTGTTTTTT.